The T cell receptor (beta chain) under discussion was sequenced for a study of T cells in Graves' hyperthyroidism and ophthalmopathy. Regarding the study as a whole: Most thyroid clonotypes expanded above 0.001 appeared in blood too.

CDR1 SGHAT and CDR2 FQNNGV come from the germline V gene. Trimming took 6 bases from V and 4 from J, leaving 21 bases between them. CDR3 length: 16 residues. TCR beta CDR3 region amplification was performed from RNA transcripts. The study used the HTBI primer set for a first-round RT-PCR of the TCR CDR3. TCRdb recomputed calls from the multiplex PCR reads with MiXCR, one row per CDR3 protein. The sample has a few hundred thousand distinct CDR3 sequences, approximately 14% seen once. In its sample, this clonotype was seen many times. The antigen remains undetermined. Patients aged 18 to 65 had newly diagnosed hyperthyroidism of under 2 months' duration. The study left out patients who had uncontrolled infection, other autoimmune disease, pregnancy or lactation. Every diagnosis used clinical symptoms, serum thyroxine and TRAb, thyroid ultrasound and orbital computed tomography.

The source is a woman between 18 and 30 years old with Graves' hyperthyroidism. The chain is built from TRBV11-2 and TRBJ2-5, with a tentative D call TRBD1 (8 bases). Sequencing was carried out using blood. CDR3 protein: CASSRGGTGGGETQYF. In DNA, the CDR3 is TGTGCCAGCAGTCGTGGCGGGACAGGCGGGGGAGAGACCCAGTACTTC. Filled out from reference TRBV11-2 and TRBJ2-5, the complete variable domain reads EAGVAQSPRYKIIEKRQSVAFWCNPISGHATLYWYQQILGQGPKLLIQFQNNGVVDDSQLPKDRFSAERLKGVDSTLKIQPAKLEDSAVYLCASSRGGTGGGETQYFGPGTRLLVL.